This T cell receptor (beta chain) was recovered during a study of T-cell reconstitution after alpha-beta-depleted transplantation in children. General study results and limits: The study reportedly traced alpha-beta T cells about two months after transplant to several hundred expanded graft clones. After one year, T-cell counts and TCRbeta diversity mostly came from new T cells. The origin of high day-60 TCRbeta diversity in some patients lay in surviving recipient T cells and thymic progenitors.

During its preparation, the TCRbeta library received unique molecular identifiers. TCRdb passed the PCR reads through MiXCR, listing each CDR3 protein once. The sample records approximately 1,000,000 distinct CDR3 sequences, about 26% being singletons. This CDR3 spans 16 amino acids. Trimming cost V 3 bases and J 0 bases; bases outside gene matches: 6. Germline lookup yields CDR1 SGHKS and CDR2 YYEKEE (reference sequence). As concerns this clonotype: The target antigen is unknown.

V gene TRBV5-5 combines with J gene TRBJ2-1; 7 bases match TRBD1. This TCR was recovered from a boy younger than two who had a stem cell transplant for SCID, so the T cells may come from the graft donor. Sequenced material: PBMCs, mostly from graft donor cells, taken 360 days after TCRalphabeta/CD19-depleted stem cell transplant. CDR3 DNA: TGTGCCAGCAGCTACAGACAGGGCCGCTCCTACAATGAGCAGTTCTTC. The encoded protein is CASSYRQGRSYNEQFF.